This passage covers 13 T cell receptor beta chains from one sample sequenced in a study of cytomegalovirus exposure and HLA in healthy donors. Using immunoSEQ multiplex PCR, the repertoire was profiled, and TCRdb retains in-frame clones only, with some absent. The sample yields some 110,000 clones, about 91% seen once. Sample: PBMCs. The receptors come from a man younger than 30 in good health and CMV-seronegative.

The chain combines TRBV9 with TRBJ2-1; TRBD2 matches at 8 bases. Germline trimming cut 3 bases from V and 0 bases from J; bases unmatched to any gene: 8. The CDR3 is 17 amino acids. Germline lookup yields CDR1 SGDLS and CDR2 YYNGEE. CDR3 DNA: TGTGCCAGCAGCGCTTCCGGGACTAGGAGCTCCTACAATGAGCAGTTCTTC. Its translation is CASSASGTRSSYNEQFF.

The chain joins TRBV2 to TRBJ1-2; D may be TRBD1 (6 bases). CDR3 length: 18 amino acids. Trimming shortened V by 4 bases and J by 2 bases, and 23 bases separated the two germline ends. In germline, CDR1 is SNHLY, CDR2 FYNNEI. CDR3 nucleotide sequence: TGTGCCAGCAGTGGGGTCGGAAGGGACACATTACTAAACTATGGCTACACCTTC. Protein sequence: CASSGVGRDTLLNYGYTF.

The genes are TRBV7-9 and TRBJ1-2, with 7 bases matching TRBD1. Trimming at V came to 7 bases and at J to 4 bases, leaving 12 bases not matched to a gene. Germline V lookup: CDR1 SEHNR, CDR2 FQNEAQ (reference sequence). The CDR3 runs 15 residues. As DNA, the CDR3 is TGTGCCAGCACATCGCCCGGAGACAGGGTCTATGGCTACACCTTC. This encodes CASTSPGDRVYGYTF.

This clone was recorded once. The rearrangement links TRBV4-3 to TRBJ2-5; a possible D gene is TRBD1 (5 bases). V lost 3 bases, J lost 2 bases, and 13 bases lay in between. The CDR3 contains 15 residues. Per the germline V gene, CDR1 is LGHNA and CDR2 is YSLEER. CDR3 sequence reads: CASSHLRQNQETQYF. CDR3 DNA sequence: TGCGCCAGCAGCCACCTACGACAGAATCAAGAGACCCAGTACTTC.

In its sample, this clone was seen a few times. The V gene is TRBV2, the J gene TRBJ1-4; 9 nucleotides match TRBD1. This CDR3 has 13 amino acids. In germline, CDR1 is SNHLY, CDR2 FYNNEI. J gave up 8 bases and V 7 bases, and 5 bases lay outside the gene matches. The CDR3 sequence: CASTRDRDEKLFF. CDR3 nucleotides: TGTGCCAGCACCCGGGACAGGGACGAAAAACTGTTTTTT.

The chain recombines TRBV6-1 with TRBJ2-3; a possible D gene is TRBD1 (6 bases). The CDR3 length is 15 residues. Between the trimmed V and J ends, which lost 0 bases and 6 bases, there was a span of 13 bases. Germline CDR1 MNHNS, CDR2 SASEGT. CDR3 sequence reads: CASSEAVTGRDTQYF. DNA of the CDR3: TGTGCCAGCAGTGAAGCAGTGACAGGTCGGGATACGCAGTATTTT.

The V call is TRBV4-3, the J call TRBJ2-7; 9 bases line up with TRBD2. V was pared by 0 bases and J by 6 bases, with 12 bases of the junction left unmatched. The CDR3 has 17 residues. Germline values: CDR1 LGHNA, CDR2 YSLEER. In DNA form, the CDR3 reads TGCGCCAGCAGCCAAGATTACGTTCCGGGACTAGCTACCGAGCAGTACTTC. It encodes CASSQDYVPGLATEQYF.

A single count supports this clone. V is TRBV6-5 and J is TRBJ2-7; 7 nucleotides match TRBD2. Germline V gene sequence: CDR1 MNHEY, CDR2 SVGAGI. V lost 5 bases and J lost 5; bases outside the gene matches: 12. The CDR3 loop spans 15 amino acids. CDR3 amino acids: CASSRGLERTHEQYF. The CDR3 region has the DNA TGTGCCAGCAGTCGTGGACTAGAGAGGACTCACGAGCAGTACTTC.

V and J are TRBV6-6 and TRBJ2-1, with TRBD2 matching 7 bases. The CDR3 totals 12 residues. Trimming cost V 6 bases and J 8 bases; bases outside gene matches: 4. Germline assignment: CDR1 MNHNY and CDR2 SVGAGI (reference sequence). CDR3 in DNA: TGTGCCAGCAGCAAGACTAGCTATGAGCAGTTCTTC. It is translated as CASSKTSYEQFF.

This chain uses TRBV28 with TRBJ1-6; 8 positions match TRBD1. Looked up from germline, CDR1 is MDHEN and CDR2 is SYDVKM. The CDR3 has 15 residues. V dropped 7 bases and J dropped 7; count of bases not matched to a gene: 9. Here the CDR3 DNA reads TGTGCCAGCATTAATTCAGGGGGCGGCAATTCACCCCTCCACTTT. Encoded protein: CASINSGGGNSPLHF.

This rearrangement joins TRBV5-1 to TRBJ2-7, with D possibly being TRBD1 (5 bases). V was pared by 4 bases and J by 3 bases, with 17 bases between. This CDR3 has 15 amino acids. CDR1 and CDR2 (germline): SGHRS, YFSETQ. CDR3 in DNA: TGCGCCAGCAGCCTTGGTTTGGGGCTCAACTACGAGCAGTACTTC. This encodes CASSLGLGLNYEQYF.

The CDR3 loop is CASIRGSGGPEDEQFF. The CDR3 DNA reads TGTGCCAGCATCCGGGGTAGCGGGGGGCCCGAGGATGAGCAGTTCTTC. The rearrangement uses TRBV2 and TRBJ2-1; 10 positions match TRBD2. Germline trimming cut 7 bases from V and 8 bases from J; bases unmatched to any gene: 14. Germline V gene sequence: CDR1 SNHLY, CDR2 FYNNEI. The CDR3 runs 16 residues.

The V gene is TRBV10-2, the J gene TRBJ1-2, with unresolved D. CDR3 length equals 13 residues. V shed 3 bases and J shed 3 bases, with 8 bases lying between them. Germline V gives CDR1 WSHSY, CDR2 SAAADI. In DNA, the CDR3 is TGCGCCAGCAGTGAAACAGCATACTATGGCTACACCTTC. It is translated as CASSETAYYGYTF.